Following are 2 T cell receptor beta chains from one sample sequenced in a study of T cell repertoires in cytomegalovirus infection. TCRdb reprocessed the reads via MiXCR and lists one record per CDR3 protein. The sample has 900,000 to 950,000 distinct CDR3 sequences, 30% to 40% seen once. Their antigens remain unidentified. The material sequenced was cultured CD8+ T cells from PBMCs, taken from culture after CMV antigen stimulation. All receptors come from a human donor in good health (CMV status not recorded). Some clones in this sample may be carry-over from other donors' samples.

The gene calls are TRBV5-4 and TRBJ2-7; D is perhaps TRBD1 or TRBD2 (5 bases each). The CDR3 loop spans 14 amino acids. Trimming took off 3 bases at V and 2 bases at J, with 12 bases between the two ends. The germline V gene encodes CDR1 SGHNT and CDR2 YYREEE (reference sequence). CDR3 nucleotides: TGTGCCAGCAGCTCCCGGGACCAACCCTACGAGCAGTACGTC. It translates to CASSSRDQPYEQYV.

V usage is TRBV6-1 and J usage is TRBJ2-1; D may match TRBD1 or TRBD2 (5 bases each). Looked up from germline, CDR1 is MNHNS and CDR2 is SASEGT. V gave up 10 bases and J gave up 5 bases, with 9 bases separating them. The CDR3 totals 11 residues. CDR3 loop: CATEGNNEQFF. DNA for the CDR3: TGTGCCACCGAGGGGAACAATGAGCAGTTCTTC.